These 16 T cell receptor beta chains came from one sample sequenced in a study of cytomegalovirus exposure and HLA in healthy donors. The PCR ran on 60 Vbeta and 13 Jbeta primers. Profiling relied on immunoSEQ multiplex PCR, and the TCRdb table lists in-frame clones only, not all of them. Of about 190,000 clones in the sample, more than 65% were seen once. Sequenced input: PBMCs. These receptor sequences come from a woman aged 25 to 45 in good health and CMV-seropositive.

The V and J genes are TRBV29-1 and TRBJ2-3, with TRBD2 matching 8 bases. J lost 4 bases, V lost 4 bases, and 7 bases had no gene match. Germline V lookup: CDR1 SQVTM, CDR2 ANQGSEA. This CDR3 is 14 amino acids long. The CDR3 protein is CSVGSGRRADTQYF. Here the CDR3 DNA reads TGCAGCGTTGGGAGCGGGAGAAGGGCAGATACGCAGTATTTT.

The chain joins TRBV7-2 to TRBJ2-5, with TRBD1 matching 7 bases. The CDR3 is made up of 15 amino acids. Germline-derived CDR1 and CDR2 are SGHTA and FQGNSA. The V and J ends lost 0 bases and 5 bases, in that order; junction bases with no gene match: 6. CDR3 nucleotide sequence: TGTGCCAGCAGCTTAGCTTTAGGCAGGGGGGAGACCCAGTACTTC. Protein product: CASSLALGRGETQYF.

This chain joins TRBV5-4 and TRBJ2-1; 8 bases line up with TRBD2. Germline assignment: CDR1 SGHNT and CDR2 YYREEE (reference sequence). This CDR3 is built from 17 residues. The J segment lost 1 base and the V segment lost 0 bases, leaving 6 bases of the junction unmatched. The CDR3 coding sequence is TGTGCCAGCAGCTTGGGAGGAGCGGGAGTGTCCTACAATGAGCAGTTCTTC. Translating gives CASSLGGAGVSYNEQFF.

The V and J genes are TRBV10-2 and TRBJ2-5, with 9 bases fitting TRBD2. The CDR3 covers 14 residues. V was pared by 3 bases and J by 4 bases, with 3 bases of the junction left unmatched. Germline V gene sequence: CDR1 WSHSY, CDR2 SAAADI. CDR3 DNA sequence: TGCGCCAGCAGTGATCCAGCGGGAGGAGAGACCCAGTACTTC. It yields the protein CASSDPAGGETQYF.

This clone was seen once. The chain uses TRBV28 and TRBJ2-5, with 12 bases aligning to TRBD1. The closer fit of TRBJ2-7 to the DNA end suggests the J call may be wrong. CDR1 and CDR2 (germline): MDHEN, SYDVKM. The length of the CDR3 is 15 residues. The CDR3 bases are TGTGCCAGCAGTTTAAGGGGACAGGGGGCCAACGAGCAGTACTTC. Its translation is CASSLRGQGANEQYF.

The chain links TRBV29-1 to TRBJ2-1; the match to TRBD2 covers 7 bases. Germline CDR1 SQVTM, CDR2 ANQGSEA. J was trimmed by 9 bases and V by 1 base; bases with no gene match: 6. The CDR3 loop spans 13 amino acids. The DNA for the CDR3 is TGCAGCGTTGAAGGTCGGGGGAGGGGTGAGCAGTTCTTC. As protein: CSVEGRGRGEQFF.

The V call is TRBV7-7, the J call TRBJ2-1; 7 nucleotides agree with TRBD2. CDR1 is SSHAT, CDR2 FNYEAQ, per germline (reference sequence). This CDR3 is 15 amino acids long. V lost 3 bases to trimming and J lost 5 bases; unmatched junction nucleotides: 7. Here the CDR3 DNA reads TGTGCCAGCAGCTTCGCCCCGGGGGGAAACAATGAGCAGTTCTTC. Translation: CASSFAPGGNNEQFF.

This clone was counted between two and nine times. The chain couples TRBV7-9 to TRBJ1-4, with TRBD1 identical over 8 bases. The CDR3 totals 15 residues. From germline, CDR1 is SEHNR and CDR2 FQNEAQ (reference sequence). The V segment lost 5 bases and the J segment 7 bases; nucleotides outside the gene matches: 9. The CDR3 region has the DNA TGTGCCAGCAGCGCCCGTGGACAGGGTAGTGAAAAACTGTTTTTT. This translates into CASSARGQGSEKLFF.

This rearrangement joins TRBV20-1 to TRBJ1-2; D remains ambiguous. V dropped 3 bases and J dropped 12 bases, with 5 bases sitting between them. CDR1 is DFQATT, CDR2 SNEGSKA, per germline (reference sequence). This CDR3 comprises 8 residues. The CDR3 nucleotides are TGCAGTGCTAGTTTCGACACCTTC. Protein sequence: CSASFDTF.

This rearrangement joins TRBV2 to TRBJ2-1; D is unresolved. Trimming cost V 8 bases and J 0 bases, with 14 bases left between them. CDR3 length: 15 residues. Germline CDR1 SNHLY, CDR2 FYNNEI. CDR3 nucleotides: TGTGCCAGCTATTCTTTTGGTAGCTCCTACAATGAGCAGTTCTTC. Translating gives CASYSFGSSYNEQFF. The complete variable domain, with remaining parts taken from reference TRBV2 and TRBJ2-1, reads EPEVTQTPSHQVTQMGQEVILRCVPISNHLYFYWYRQILGQKVEFLVSFYNNEISEKSEIFDDQFSVERPDGSNFTLKIRSTKLEDSAMYFCASYSFGSSYNEQFFGPGTRLTVL.

A few counts support this clone. The chain links TRBV28 to TRBJ2-1, with a weak D call TRBD2 (6 bases). Deletions cut 2 bases from V and 7 bases from J, with 12 bases between. Germline assignment: CDR1 MDHEN and CDR2 SYDVKM. The CDR3 is made up of 14 amino acids. CDR3 amino acids: CASSLILAWNEQFF. Here the CDR3 DNA reads TGTGCCAGCAGTTTAATCCTAGCGTGGAATGAGCAGTTCTTC.

This chain connects TRBV13 to TRBJ2-5, with 8 nucleotides matching TRBD1. The junction had 8 bases not matched to a gene; V was cut back by 5 bases and J by 3 bases. Germline assignment: CDR1 PRHDT and CDR2 FYEKMQ (reference sequence). The CDR3 contains 15 residues. This CDR3 reads CASSPPGQVKETQYF. The CDR3 nucleotides are TGTGCCAGCAGCCCCCCGGGACAGGTAAAAGAGACCCAGTACTTC.

This clone was detected a few times. The CDR3 region is CASSIGSVSEAFF. The CDR3 region has the DNA TGTGCCAGTAGTATAGGTTCCGTGAGTGAAGCTTTCTTT. This chain uses TRBV19 with TRBJ1-1; no firm D call. The CDR3 consists of 13 residues. Trimming pared 1 base from V and 7 bases from J, leaving 10 bases between. The germline gives CDR1 LNHDA, CDR2 SQIVND (reference sequence).

The gene calls are TRBV6-5 and TRBJ1-2; D remains ambiguous. V shed 5 bases and J shed 7 bases, with 17 bases lying between them. The germline CDR1 and CDR2 sequences are MNHEY and SVGAGI. CDR3 length equals 14 residues. The CDR3 DNA reads as TGTGCCAGCAGTGAAGTTTCCGGAGGGCTTGGCTACACCTTC. Translation: CASSEVSGGLGYTF.

This chain uses TRBV6-1 with TRBJ2-2; 10 nucleotides match TRBD2. The germline V gene encodes CDR1 MNHNS and CDR2 SASEGT. Trimming at V came to 4 bases and at J to 0 bases, leaving 5 bases not matched to a gene. There are 17 residues in the CDR3. Here the CDR3 reads CASSGATSGANTGELFF. DNA for the CDR3: TGTGCCAGCAGTGGGGCTACTAGCGGGGCGAACACCGGGGAGCTGTTTTTT.

The chain employs TRBV19 and TRBJ2-7, with 10 bases that match TRBD2. V was pared by 1 base and J by 4 bases, with 1 base of the junction left unmatched. Per germline, CDR1 LNHDA and CDR2 SQIVND (reference sequence). CDR3 length: 14 amino acids. The CDR3 DNA is TGTGCCAGTAGTATAGCGACTAGCGGGTACGAGCAGTACTTC. This sequence encodes CASSIATSGYEQYF.